This T cell receptor (beta chain) was observed in a study of Ad26.COV2.S vaccination and SARS-CoV-2 variants. The wider study: In the COV1001 trial, the donor was in the Ad26.COV2.S arm.

This clone was observed a few times. Its antigen is not known. Treatment defined: roughly 18 received Ad26.COV2.S at low or high dose, single or two shots; several received placebo; per-sample allocation not given. It was on day 63 after the first vaccine or placebo injection that samples were taken. Donation came from an adult in Boston who was aged 18-55 years. Wuhan-strain SARS-CoV-2 spike was expressed by the Ad26 vector that made up the vaccine. The data were produced by immunoSEQ multiplex PCR, yet TCRdb's version contains in-frame clones alone and is incomplete. The sample has around 340,000 clones; about 89% are singletons. Trimming took 0 bases from V and 2 from J; bases not matched to a gene: 1. The CDR3 extends over 15 amino acids. Germline CDR1 is MNHEY and CDR2 is SVGAGI. Study results and limitations: Possible underestimation of total T cell responses by the TCR breadth and depth analyses was noted.

This clonotype was sampled from a person aged 18-65 years who received the Ad26.COV2.S COVID-19 vaccine or a placebo. This chain links TRBV6-5 with TRBJ1-2; 9 nucleotides align to TRBD1. Sequenced here: peripheral blood, sampled in a trial of Ad26.COV2.S vaccine versus placebo. Written as DNA, the CDR3 is TGTGCCAGCAGTTACTCGACAGGGGGAAACTATGGCTACACCTTC. Translated: CASSYSTGGNYGYTF.